One TCR beta chain is described in this entry. Its target is not known. Trimming cost V 6 bases and J 6 bases; bases outside gene matches: 6. This CDR3 has 14 residues. CDR1 and CDR2 (germline): SGHTA, FQGTGA. Time point of the sample: baseline pretreatment blood. Stated treatment: 15 Gy SBRT to primary tumor, nephrectomy 4 weeks later. Radiation-treated patients gave blood at baseline, week 2 and week 4. Clear cell pathology was present in this patient's renal cell carcinoma. This sample stems from a study of radiation and T cells in renal cell carcinoma. Using immunoSEQ multiplex PCR, the repertoire was profiled, and TCRdb retains in-frame clones only, with some absent. The sample contains approximately 63,000 clones, over 70% of which appear only once. Overall study results and limits: Pretreatment tumor biopsies were lacking, so baseline clonotypes are unknown.

The sequence was obtained from a man between 60 and 75 years old with renal cell carcinoma. The rearrangement links TRBV7-3 to TRBJ2-1; 9 bases fit TRBD2. The sample in question was blood, obtained from a patient whose treatment included radiotherapy and nephrectomy. The CDR3 DNA is TGTGCCAGCAGTCCTCCGGGACTAGCCAATGAGCAGTTCTTC. This encodes CASSPPGLANEQFF.